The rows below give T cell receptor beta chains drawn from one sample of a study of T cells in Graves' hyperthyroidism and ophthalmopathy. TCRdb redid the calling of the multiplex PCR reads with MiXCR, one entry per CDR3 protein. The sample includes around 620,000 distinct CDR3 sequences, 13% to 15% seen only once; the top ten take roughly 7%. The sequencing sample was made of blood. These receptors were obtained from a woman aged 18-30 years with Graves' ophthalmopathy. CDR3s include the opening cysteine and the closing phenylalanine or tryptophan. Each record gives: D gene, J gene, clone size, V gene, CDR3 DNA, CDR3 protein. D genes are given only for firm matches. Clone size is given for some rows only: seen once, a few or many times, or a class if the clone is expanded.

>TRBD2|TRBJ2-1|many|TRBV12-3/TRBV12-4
TGTGCCAGCATAGCGGGGAACAATGAGCAGTTCTTC
CASIAGNNEQFF
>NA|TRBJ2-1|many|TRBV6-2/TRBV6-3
TGTGCCAGCAGTTACTCGGACGGTTTGAATGAGCAGTTCTTC
CASSYSDGLNEQFF
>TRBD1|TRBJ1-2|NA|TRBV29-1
TGCAGCGTTGCCCATGGACAGGGGGTTGGCTACACCTTC
CSVAHGQGVGYTF
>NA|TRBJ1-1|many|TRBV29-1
TGCAGCGGCGGCAGTGGTGAAGCTTTCTTT
CSGGSGEAFF
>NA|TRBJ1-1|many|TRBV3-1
TGTGCCAGCAGCCACACAGGGACGGGGATGAACACTGAAGCTTTCTTT
CASSHTGTGMNTEAFF
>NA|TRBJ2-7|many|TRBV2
TGTGCCAGCAGTGAGTTGGGGATAGAATACGAGCAGTACTTC
CASSELGIEYEQYF
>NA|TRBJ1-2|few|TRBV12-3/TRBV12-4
TGTGCCAGCAGTTTAGTCAACGGCCCCTTAACCCCTGGCTACACCTTC
CASSLVNGPLTPGYTF
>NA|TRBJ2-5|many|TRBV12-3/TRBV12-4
TGTGCCAGCTCCCTGGCGATGTACCAAGAGACCCAGTACTTC
CASSLAMYQETQYF
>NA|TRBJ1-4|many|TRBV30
TGTGCCTGGAGTGGTTGGGGCGCGAGCGAAAAACTGTTTTTT
CAWSGWGASEKLFF
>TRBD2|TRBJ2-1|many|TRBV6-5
TGTGCCAGCAGTTACAGTTCGGTGCTAGCGGGAGGGCCCATGCACAATGAGCAGTTCTTC
CASSYSSVLAGGPMHNEQFF
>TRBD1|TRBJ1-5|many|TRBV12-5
TGTGCTAGTGGTTTCGGGACAGCCCTTAGCAATCAGCCCCAGCATTTT
CASGFGTALSNQPQHF
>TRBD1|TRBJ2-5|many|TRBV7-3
TGTGCCAGCCGCCTCGGGACAGAAGAGACCCAGTACTTC
CASRLGTEETQYF
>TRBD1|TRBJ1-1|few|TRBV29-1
TGCAGCGCCGGGACAGGGTCAAAAACTGAAGCTTTCTTT
CSAGTGSKTEAFF
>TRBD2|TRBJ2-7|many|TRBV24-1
TGTGCCACCAGTCGGACCATCTGGCAGCTTGGACTAGCGGGAGATAGGTCCTACGAGCAGTACTTC
CATSRTIWQLGLAGDRSYEQYF
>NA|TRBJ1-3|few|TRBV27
TGTGCCAGCAGACCCCAGTATCCCACTGGAAACACCATATATTTT
CASRPQYPTGNTIYF
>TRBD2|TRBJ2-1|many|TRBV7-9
TGTGCCGCGGGGGAAAATGAGCAGTTCTTC
CAAGENEQFF
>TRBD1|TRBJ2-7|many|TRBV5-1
TGCGCCAGCAGCGGCCGGGACAGCCGTTTCTCCTACGAGCAGTACTTC
CASSGRDSRFSYEQYF
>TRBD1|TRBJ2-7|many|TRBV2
TGTGCCAGCAGTGGACAGGGGGAGGGCGAGCAGTACTTC
CASSGQGEGEQYF
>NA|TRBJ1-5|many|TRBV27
TGTGCCAGCAGTTTTTCCTGGGGGTCGGCAGATAGCAATCAGCCCCAGCATTTT
CASSFSWGSADSNQPQHF
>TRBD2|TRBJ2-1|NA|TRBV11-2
TGTGCCAGCAGCCTGCGACTAGCGGGAGGGCGCAATGAGCAGTTCTTC
CASSLRLAGGRNEQFF
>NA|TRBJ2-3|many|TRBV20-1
TGCAGTGCTAGAGGCAGGACAGGCACAGATACGCAGTATTTT
CSARGRTGTDTQYF
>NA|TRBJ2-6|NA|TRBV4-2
TGTGCCAGCAGCCAAGAGTTCGGCGGGCCTGGGGCCAACGTCCTGACTTTC
CASSQEFGGPGANVLTF
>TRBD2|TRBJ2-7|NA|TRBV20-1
TGCAGTGCTAGGGTGACTAGCGGGACCCACGAGCAGTACTTC
CSARVTSGTHEQYF
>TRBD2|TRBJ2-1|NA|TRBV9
TGTGCCTGCAGCGTAGCTGGCGGGAGCTCCTACAATGAGCAGTTCTTC
CACSVAGGSSYNEQFF
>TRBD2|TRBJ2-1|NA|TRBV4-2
TGTGCCAGCAGCTATAGCGGGGAGGGGACCTACAATGAGCAGTTCTTC
CASSYSGEGTYNEQFF
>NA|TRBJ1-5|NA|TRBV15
TGTGCCACCAGCAGAGATCCAGGGAGCAATCAGCCCCAGCATTTT
CATSRDPGSNQPQHF
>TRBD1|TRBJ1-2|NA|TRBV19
TGTGCCAGTAACACAGGGGACTATGGCTACACCTTC
CASNTGDYGYTF
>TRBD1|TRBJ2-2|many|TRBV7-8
TGTGCCAGCAGCTTAGAAAGTGGGACAGGGGCCGTCGGGGAGCTGTTTTTT
CASSLESGTGAVGELFF
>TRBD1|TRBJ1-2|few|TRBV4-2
TGTGCCAGCAGCCGAGAGAAACAGGGGCACTATGGCTACACCTTC
CASSREKQGHYGYTF
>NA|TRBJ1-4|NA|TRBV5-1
TGCACCAGCAGCTCACAGGGATGGGGTGAAAAACTGTTTTTT
CTSSSQGWGEKLFF